The T cell receptor (beta chain) described here comes from a study of blood T cell repertoires in COVID-19. The table came from immunoSEQ multiplex PCR; TCRdb's copy has only in-frame clones and leaves some out. This table holds about 380,000 clones, almost 90% found once. Germline CDR1 is SGHTA and CDR2 is FQGTGA. This CDR3 comprises 14 residues. The V and J ends lost 2 bases and 3 bases respectively, with 7 bases between them. The rearrangement links TRBV7-3 to TRBJ2-2; D not resolved. Sequenced input: peripheral blood. This TCR came from a man between 18 and 35 years old with active or convalescent COVID-19. The CDR3 region has the DNA TGTGCCAGCAGCTTAGCCAGTCACACCGGGGAGCTGTTTTTT. Residues: CASSLASHTGELFF.